Following are 4 T cell receptor beta chains from one sample sequenced in a study of shared T cell receptors in the human thymus. Here immunoSEQ multiplex PCR was the method, and the copy in TCRdb shows in-frame clones only, minus some. The sample yields over 650,000 clones, about 89% seen once. These data were likewise used in another study, on human thymus T cells.

The source material was thymocytes. The receptors shown here come from a boy younger than two with a congenital heart defect.

The chain has TRBV18 and TRBJ2-3, with 8 bases identical to TRBD2. J was trimmed by 6 bases and V by 6 bases; bases with no gene match: 14. Germline CDR1 reads KGHSH; CDR2 reads LQKENI. CDR3 size: 16 residues. CDR3 sequence (DNA): TGTGCCAGCTCTTATAGAAGCGGGAGATTGAGGGATACGCAGTATTTT. This gives the protein CASSYRSGRLRDTQYF.

V is TRBV5-1 and J is TRBJ2-7; D is possibly TRBD1 (5 bases). Germline CDR1 and CDR2: SGHRS and YFSETQ. V lost 1 base and J lost 5, with 7 bases in between. The CDR3 extends over 12 amino acids. DNA of the CDR3: TGCGCCAGCAGCTTGAAAGGGGACGAGCAGTACTTC. The encoded protein is CASSLKGDEQYF. Full variable domain (missing parts from reference TRBV5-1 and TRBJ2-7): KAGVTQTPRYLIKTRGQQVTLSCSPISGHRSVSWYQQTPGQGLQFLFEYFSETQRNKGNFPGRFSGRQFSNSRSEMNVSTLELGDSALYLCASSLKGDEQYFGPGTRLTVT.

Concerning this clone itself: At one end the junction does not follow the germline gene, possibly because of a read error. The same CDR3 can be traced to other DNA sequences in this sample. The chain couples TRBV4-2 to TRBJ1-6, with 9 bases fitting TRBD1. Per the germline V gene, CDR1 is LGHNA and CDR2 is YNFKEQ. The CDR3 length is 19 residues. CDR3 protein: CASSQDIKGTGLDNSPLHF. CDR3 in DNA: TGTGCCAGCAGCCAAGATATCAAGGGGACAGGGTTAGATAATTCCCCCCTCCACTTT.

The chain recombines TRBV4-3 with TRBJ1-3; 10 positions agree with TRBD1. CDR3 size: 18 residues. V was clipped by 0 bases and J by 3 bases; unmatched bases: 8. In germline, CDR1 is LGHNA, CDR2 YSLEER. CDR3 sequence (DNA): TGCGCCAGCAGCCAAGAACGTGTTGGGGACAGGGGTGGAAACACCATATATTTT. Its protein product is CASSQERVGDRGGNTIYF.